The 30 T cell receptor beta chains below were found in one sample sequenced in a study of identifying expanded T cells in peripheral blood. Sequenced by immunoSEQ multiplex PCR; TCRdb stores in-frame clones only, minus some. The sample lists 75,000 to 90,000 clones; about 87% were seen once. The sequencing sample was made of blood. These receptors came from a person aged 18 to 75 in good health.

The V call is TRBV11-3, the J call TRBJ2-2, with 8 bases identical to TRBD2. The CDR3 is 17 residues long. Germline CDR1 is SGHNT and CDR2 is YENEEA. The trim removed 4 bases at V and 0 bases at J, leaving 7 bases unmatched. This chain's CDR3 is CASSWGSGDSNTGELFF. CDR3 DNA: TGTGCCAGCAGCTGGGGTAGCGGGGACTCGAACACCGGGGAGCTGTTTTTT.

This chain links TRBV2 with TRBJ2-5, with D tentatively TRBD1 (5 bases). Germline-derived CDR1 and CDR2 are SNHLY and FYNNEI. This CDR3 is built from 15 residues. Trimming pared 6 bases from V and 3 bases from J, leaving 17 bases between. In nucleotides, the CDR3 is TGTGCCAGCAGGAATTTCAAGGGCAGGGAAGAGACCCAGTACTTC. Protein: CASRNFKGREETQYF.

The rearrangement uses TRBV19 and TRBJ1-5; D remains unclear. The CDR3 extends over 17 amino acids. Trimming took off 5 bases at V and 5 bases at J, with 22 bases between the two ends. Germline CDR1 LNHDA, CDR2 SQIVND (reference sequence). The CDR3 DNA follows: TGTGCCAGTAGTCCACACACGTCGGTGGGTAGGGATCAGCCCCAGCATTTT. It encodes CASSPHTSVGRDQPQHF.

This rearrangement joins TRBV27 to TRBJ1-5, with 7 positions matching TRBD1. Losses at the gene ends were 3 bases for V and 9 bases for J; bases not matched to a gene: 14. There are 16 residues in the CDR3. CDR1 is MNHEY and CDR2 is SMNVEV in the germline V gene (reference sequence). The CDR3 sequence is CASSLTGTPVRRPQHF. CDR3 sequence (DNA): TGTGCCAGCAGTTTGACAGGGACACCCGTCCGGCGGCCCCAGCATTTT.

The chain combines TRBV28 with TRBJ2-7; no reliable D call. Trimming cost V 9 bases and J 3 bases, with 9 bases left between them. The CDR3 is 11 amino acids. Germline CDR1 and CDR2: MDHEN and SYDVKM. The DNA of the CDR3 is TGTGCCAGTGGACGAGACTACGAGCAGTACTTC. Its protein is CASGRDYEQYF.

This clone was seen once. V is TRBV5-5 and J is TRBJ1-6; tentative D call: TRBD1 (5 bases). With 2 bases removed from V and 5 bases from J, the gap between germline ends came to 11 bases. This CDR3 region has 15 residues. Germline CDR1 reads SGHKS; CDR2 reads YYEKEE (reference sequence). DNA for the CDR3: TGTGCCAGCAGCTTTGTCGCAGGGAATAATTCACCCCTCCACTTT. Its translation: CASSFVAGNNSPLHF.

V is TRBV6-5 and J is TRBJ2-7; TRBD2 agrees at 7 bases. CDR3 length: 14 amino acids. Germline V gives CDR1 MNHEY, CDR2 SVGAGI. The trim removed 5 bases at V and 5 bases at J, leaving 9 bases unmatched. CDR3 residues: CASSGREVIHEQYF. CDR3 nucleotides: TGTGCCAGCAGTGGTCGGGAGGTTATCCACGAGCAGTACTTC.

The chain employs TRBV19 and TRBJ1-5; D might be TRBD1 (6 bases). Germline values: CDR1 LNHDA, CDR2 SQIVND (reference sequence). V gave up 5 bases and J gave up 3 bases, with 14 bases separating them. The CDR3 consists of 15 residues. The CDR3 DNA is TGTGCCAGTAGTTCCAGGACAGTTGTCAATCAGCCCCAGCATTTT. This sequence encodes CASSSRTVVNQPQHF.

The rearrangement joins TRBV9 to TRBJ2-5; 7 bases agree with TRBD2. The V and J ends lost 4 bases and 0 bases, in that order; junction bases with no gene match: 15. Germline V gives CDR1 SGDLS, CDR2 YYNGEE. The CDR3 consists of 18 residues. CDR3 nucleotide sequence: TGTGCCAGCAGCCCCGGGGCTAGCGGAACAACGTACCAAGAGACCCAGTACTTC. This gives the protein CASSPGASGTTYQETQYF.

The genes are TRBV10-3 and TRBJ1-4, with 8 bases identical to TRBD1. J was trimmed by 7 bases and V by 5 bases; bases with no gene match: 6. CDR1 and CDR2 (germline): ENHRY, SYGVKD. There are 14 residues in the CDR3. In DNA, the CDR3 is TGTGCCATCAGTACTGGACAGGGCTCTGAAAAACTGTTTTTT. Protein: CAISTGQGSEKLFF.

This clone was found once. The gene calls are TRBV7-8 and TRBJ2-2; D gene uncertain. V lost 2 bases and J lost 13, with 11 bases in between. The CDR3 length is 12 residues. Germline V CDR1 and CDR2: SGHVS, FQNEAQ. In DNA, the CDR3 is TGTGCCAGCAGCTTACGCGGTGGCGGGCTGTTTTTT. It encodes CASSLRGGGLFF.

The chain is built from TRBV5-1 and TRBJ1-1; D remains ambiguous. The CDR3 is 13 amino acids. Germline values: CDR1 SGHRS, CDR2 YFSETQ. Trimming stripped 0 bases from V and 4 bases from J, with 7 bases between. The CDR3 DNA follows: TGCGCCAGCAGCTTGGGTGGGCCCACTGAAGCTTTCTTT. This sequence encodes CASSLGGPTEAFF.

This clone has only one observation. The J gene is TRBJ2-1, the V gene TRBV28, with D possibly TRBD1 on 5 matching bases. V was trimmed by 4 bases and J by 4 bases, leaving 11 bases between them. CDR1 and CDR2 (germline): MDHEN, SYDVKM. This CDR3 spans 14 amino acids. The CDR3 protein is CASSSGQGYNEQFF. The CDR3 region has the DNA TGTGCCAGCAGTTCCGGCCAGGGATACAATGAGCAGTTCTTC. The whole variable domain, remainder taken from reference TRBV28 and TRBJ2-1, is DVKVTQSSRYLVKRTGEKVFLECVQDMDHENMFWYRQDPGLGLRLIYFSYDVKMKEKGDIPEGYSVSREKKERFSLILESASTNQTSMYLCASSSGQGYNEQFFGPGTRLTVL.

The V gene is TRBV29-1, the J gene TRBJ1-2; tentative D call: TRBD1 (5 bases). Trimming pared 6 bases from V and 7 bases from J, leaving 15 bases between. Per the germline V gene, CDR1 is SQVTM and CDR2 is ANQGSEA. The CDR3 is made up of 12 amino acids. CDR3 sequence: CSVNPQQGGYTF. The DNA for the CDR3 is TGCAGCGTGAATCCCCAGCAGGGTGGCTACACCTTC.

The gene calls are TRBV2 and TRBJ2-1, with no clear D. Trimming removed 2 bases from V and 1 base from J, with 9 bases in between. The CDR3 contains 15 residues. CDR1 is SNHLY, CDR2 FYNNEI, per germline. The CDR3 region is CASSELVGSYNEQFF. The CDR3 DNA is TGTGCCAGCAGTGAATTAGTGGGATCCTACAATGAGCAGTTCTTC.

CDR3 region: CASRVGRGRNYEQYF. The CDR3 nucleotides are TGTGCCAGCAGAGTGGGGCGGGGGAGGAACTACGAGCAGTACTTC. This rearrangement joins TRBV2 to TRBJ2-7, with TRBD2 identical over 7 bases. The V gene end was trimmed by 6 bases and the J gene end by 3 bases; junction bases not matched to a gene: 11. In germline, CDR1 is SNHLY, CDR2 FYNNEI. This CDR3 contains 15 residues.

A few counts support this clone. The chain uses TRBV25-1 and TRBJ1-6; D call uncertain. Germline loops: CDR1 MGHDK, CDR2 SYGVNS. CDR3 length: 13 amino acids. V was cut by 2 bases and J by 10 bases, with 9 bases left in between. DNA of the CDR3: TGTGCCAGCAGTGAACTCGTCACCTCACCCCTCCACTTT. Translated, it gives CASSELVTSPLHF.

V gene TRBV5-1 combines with J gene TRBJ1-1; D not resolved. V lost 2 bases and J 0 bases, leaving 11 bases between the germline ends. The CDR3 consists of 15 residues. Germline CDR1 SGHRS, CDR2 YFSETQ. The CDR3 region is CASSFVMGMNTEAFF. The CDR3 bases are TGCGCCAGCAGCTTTGTAATGGGGATGAACACTGAAGCTTTCTTT.

The chain joins TRBV19 to TRBJ1-1, with D perhaps TRBD1 (6 bases). The CDR3 is made up of 18 amino acids. Per the germline V gene, CDR1 is LNHDA and CDR2 is SQIVND (reference sequence). The ends were cut back, 3 bases at V and 1 base at J, with 21 bases in the middle. DNA of the CDR3: TGTGCCAGTAGTATTTTTGCAGGGGTAAAAGGGGCGAACACTGAAGCTTTCTTT. As protein: CASSIFAGVKGANTEAFF. The variable domain in full, with the rest retrieved from reference TRBV19 and TRBJ1-1, is DGGITQSPKYLFRKEGQNVTLSCEQNLNHDAMYWYRQDPGQGLRLIYYSQIVNDFQKGDIAEGYSVSREKKESFPLTVTSAQKNPTAFYLCASSIFAGVKGANTEAFFGQGTRLTVV.

J is TRBJ1-2 and V is TRBV7-9; the match to TRBD1 covers 8 bases. Germline CDR1 is SEHNR and CDR2 is FQNEAQ (reference sequence). The CDR3 is 14 amino acids. Trimming took 5 bases from V and 5 from J; bases not matched to a gene: 7. In nucleotides, the CDR3 is TGTGCCAGCAGCGTTGGACAGGGCCAATATGGCTACACCTTC. Its protein is CASSVGQGQYGYTF.

This sequence joins TRBV13 and TRBJ2-7; D is uncertain. V lost 5 bases to trimming and J lost 7 bases, with 15 bases between them. Germline values: CDR1 PRHDT, CDR2 FYEKMQ (reference sequence). There are 13 residues in the CDR3. The CDR3 here is CASSVTSLGEQYF. CDR3 nucleotide sequence: TGTGCCAGCAGCGTTACGTCGTTGGGGGAGCAGTACTTC.

This chain uses TRBV5-1 with TRBJ2-3; unclear D gene. Trimming cost V 0 bases and J 10 bases, with 6 bases left between them. The CDR3 runs to 11 residues. From germline, CDR1 is SGHRS and CDR2 YFSETQ. The CDR3 loop reads CASSLDEAQYF. DNA of the CDR3: TGCGCCAGCAGCTTGGATGAGGCGCAGTATTTT.

The chain couples TRBV5-1 to TRBJ1-4; the D gene is possibly TRBD1 (6 bases). This CDR3 has 16 amino acids. The V gene lost 3 bases and the J gene lost 7 bases, with 19 bases spanning the gap. Germline CDR1 is SGHRS and CDR2 is YFSETQ. CDR3 bases: TGCGCCAGCAGCTCCGAGGGGCGGGGGCTAGGTGAAAAACTGTTTTTT. Its translation is CASSSEGRGLGEKLFF.

The chain employs TRBV21-1 and TRBJ2-1; the D segment call TRBD2 is taken from the table without a DNA check. TRBV21-1 is an annotated pseudogene. CDR3 length equals 16 residues. CDR3 in DNA: TGTGCCAGCAGCAAAGACGGACTGGTAATCGGCAATGAGCAGTTCTTC. This translates into CASSKDGLVIGNEQFF.

This chain links TRBV4-1 with TRBJ2-7; possible D gene TRBD1, 6 bases. V lost 0 bases to trimming and J lost 3 bases, with 21 bases between them. The CDR3 loop spans 18 amino acids. The germline gives CDR1 MGHRA, CDR2 YSYEKL. This CDR3 reads CASSQETQGLSAIYEQYF. CDR3 nucleotide sequence: TGCGCCAGCAGCCAAGAGACTCAGGGGTTATCCGCTATCTACGAGCAGTACTTC.

The chain uses TRBV6-4 and TRBJ1-1; D is ambiguous. Per germline, CDR1 MRHNA and CDR2 SNTAGT. The V and J ends lost 8 bases and 0 bases respectively, with 10 bases between them. There are 13 residues in the CDR3. In DNA, the CDR3 is TGTGCCAGCGGGGATAACATGAACACTGAAGCTTTCTTT. Translating it yields CASGDNMNTEAFF.

CDR3 sequence reads: CASSLGGQEAFF. The CDR3 coding sequence is TGTGCCAGCAGCTTAGGGGGACAGGAAGCTTTCTTT. V is TRBV11-2 and J is TRBJ1-1; 7 nucleotides agree with TRBD1. The V gene end was trimmed by 1 base and the J gene end by 8 bases; junction bases not matched to a gene: 1. The CDR3 sequence is 12 residues long. The germline gives CDR1 SGHAT, CDR2 FQNNGV. Looking up the rest from reference TRBV11-2 and TRBJ1-1 gives the full variable domain: EAGVAQSPRYKIIEKRQSVAFWCNPISGHATLYWYQQILGQGPKLLIQFQNNGVVDDSQLPKDRFSAERLKGVDSTLKIQPAKLEDSAVYLCASSLGGQEAFFGQGTRLTVV.

This clone has more than one count but fewer than ten. The J gene is TRBJ1-1, the V gene TRBV27; D is ambiguous. Trimming took off 4 bases at V and 1 base at J, with 7 bases between the two ends. This CDR3 has 13 amino acids. Germline V gives CDR1 MNHEY, CDR2 SMNVEV (reference sequence). The CDR3 loop is CASSYSRNTEAFF. The CDR3 nucleotides are TGTGCCAGCAGTTATTCGAGGAACACTGAAGCTTTCTTT.

The genes are TRBV5-1 and TRBJ2-1; 11 bases map to TRBD2. V trimming: 4 bases; J trimming: 5 bases; junction bases outside the gene matches: 14. CDR1 is SGHRS, CDR2 YFSETQ, per germline. This CDR3 has 18 amino acids. The CDR3 is CASSAKPSGGITNNEQFF. The CDR3 DNA is TGCGCCAGCAGCGCAAAACCTAGCGGGGGGATTACTAACAATGAGCAGTTCTTC.

The genes are TRBV28 and TRBJ1-2; TRBD1 might be the D (5 bases). The CDR3 length is 14 residues. The V end was cut by 4 bases, the J end by 3 bases, with 12 bases between. Germline V gene sequence: CDR1 MDHEN, CDR2 SYDVKM. The CDR3 region is CASSSGGQHYGYTF. CDR3 DNA: TGTGCCAGCAGTTCCGGGGGTCAGCACTATGGCTACACCTTC.